This TCR beta chain was obtained from a study of OX40 agonist ivuxolimab in advanced cancers. Study conclusions and caveats: The 0.1-3.0 mg/kg partial responders had among the lowest clonal expansion. CD8+ T cells averaged more expanded clones than CD4+.

The ends lost 5 bases at V and 7 bases at J; junction bases unmatched: 10. Germline V gene lookup returns CDR1 SGHTA and CDR2 FQGTGA. This CDR3 has 15 amino acids. Measured with immunoSEQ multiplex PCR; TCRdb has only the in-frame clones, and not every one. The sample lists more than 100,000 clones; just over 90% were seen once. As to this clone: Antigen specificity is unknown.

The starting material was CD4+ or CD8+ T cells sorted from blood, obtained in a trial of the OX40 agonist ivuxolimab. This rearrangement joins TRBV7-3 to TRBJ2-1; 8 nucleotides agree with TRBD2. The receptor's source is an adult with an advanced solid tumor such as melanoma, head and neck, liver or kidney cancer. The CDR3 is CASSPERGRGNEQFF. The CDR3 coding sequence is TGTGCCAGCAGCCCGGAGCGGGGGCGAGGGAATGAGCAGTTCTTC.